This paragraph reports one T cell receptor (beta chain). Its cognate antigen has yet to be identified. No base qualities exist here, and no much larger clone lies one base off it. The data were taken from a study of blood T cell repertoires in COVID-19 (TCRdb year 2020). Background for the entire study: Samples covering the acute and convalescent phases of COVID-19 were provided by collaborators in the United States, Italy and Spain. Subjects who had been exposed to COVID-19, were actively infected with it, or had recovered from it provided the deeply sampled blood TCRbeta repertoires that made up the dataset. Where available, HLA class I and class II types were taken from metadata supplied by the sample provider and were not determined by assay-based typing. The samples were drawn from two sources: the first 160 participants of the ongoing ImmuneRACE study, and over 950 subjects contributed by 6 global collaborators. A freely available public database, intended as a resource for researchers studying the immune response to SARS-CoV-2, is where the repertoires were released. The material from the prospective study consisted of cDNA or gDNA derived from T cells, B-cell-depleted T cells, or PBMCs. A de-identified subject ID, COVID-19 status, age in years and sex were almost always included in the sample metadata.

TCRbeta CDR3 regions were amplified from genomic DNA using the immunoSEQ Assay, a bias-controlled multiplex PCR. In the paper's pipeline: The number of nucleated cells in each sample was estimated from the amplification of reference gene primers within the assay. To quantify the absolute abundance of each unique TCRbeta CDR3 rearrangement, sequence reads were collapsed and filtered. For each sample, productive Simpson clonality was calculated as the square root of Simpson's diversity index across productive rearrangements. TCRdb re-hosts the immuneACCESS table, in-frame sequences only. Its copies lack some clones; in the studies checked, an unresolved V gene accounts for under half of them, and the cause for the rest is not known. V and J calls and clone size are given by that table; D and trimming were obtained from the DNA. The sample records fewer than 200,000 clones, roughly 88% of which are singletons. The ten top clones hold roughly 9% of the sample.

The junction carries 12 bases between V and J, which are trimmed by 0 bases and 2 bases respectively. From a lookup of the germline V gene, CDR1 and CDR2 are SQVTM and ANQGSEA. The CDR3 holds 15 amino acids from the cysteine to the phenylalanine. Only the CDR3 portion is preserved as DNA: 45 bases, with reading frame beginning at the first base. Participants in the prospective study were aged roughly 18 to 89 years, lived in some 24 United States geographic areas, and enrolled through a virtual design. To assign participants to cohorts, the prospective study relied on clinical history that participants themselves reported in a screening survey and a study questionnaire. Recovered participants in ImmuneRACE Cohort 3 were defined by two consecutive negative NP/OP PCR tests, clearance by a healthcare professional, or resolution of symptoms. In the prospective study, whole blood, serum and a nasopharyngeal or oropharyngeal swab were collected from each participant by mobile phlebotomists. Over an approximately 2-month period, participants in the prospective study had the option of providing additional blood draws and questionnaires. Before DNA extraction, prospective study blood samples were shipped either frozen or at room temperature.

Results the study describes overall, beyond this receptor: The quantity of clinical and demographic metadata differed by source and by participant and was supplied without curation.

The V and J segments used are TRBV29-1 and TRBJ2-3; TRBD2 is perhaps the D gene, given 5 matching bases. The sample taken for sequencing was PBMCs or T cells enriched from blood (not recorded which). The sequence was collected from a woman between 18 and 29 years old who had recovered from COVID-19. The DNA reads as follows: TGCAGCGTTGAAGATCTCGGGGAAATCACAGATACGCAGTATTTT. Its product reads: CSVEDLGEITDTQYF.